This is a list of T cell receptor beta chains from one sample in a study of T cell changes during pregnancy in multiple sclerosis. Profiled with immunoSEQ multiplex PCR; TCRdb holds only in-frame clones, not every one. The table shows under 45,000 clones, with roughly 93% occurring only once. This sample comprised peripheral blood, obtained in the second trimester of pregnancy. Receptor source: a female donor in good health, enrolled as a control in a pregnancy study. The CDR3 runs from the conserved cysteine through the conserved F or W. Each record gives: V gene, J gene, CDR3 protein.

TRBV28	TRBJ2-2	CASTERSNTGELFF
TRBV10-2	TRBJ2-1	CASSELGLAGGPLEQFF
TRBV6-5	TRBJ1-3	CASYRGNSGNTIYF
TRBV9	TRBJ2-1	CASSDPFRQGNEQFF
TRBV5-4	TRBJ2-3	CASSFEGARTDTQYF
TRBV7-8	TRBJ2-2	CASSENRDNTGELFF
TRBV15	TRBJ1-3	CATSRDPGAGGNTIYF
TRBV2	TRBJ2-3	CASSATRPSTDTQYF
TRBV15	TRBJ1-4	CATSRDSGTGPEKLFF
TRBV27	TRBJ2-7	CASSRWGQGHEQYF
TRBV6-1	TRBJ1-5	CASSEEGTGPQPQHF
TRBV5-1	TRBJ2-7	CASNTATYEQYF
TRBV18	TRBJ1-2	CASSPLSSRGDYGYTF
TRBV28	TRBJ1-2	CASSRGTGGSGYTF
TRBV4-1	TRBJ1-4	CASSQVSEKLFF
TRBV6-5	TRBJ2-7	CASSYSRLLLYEQYF
TRBV5-6	TRBJ2-7	CASSFSRGQGYEQYF
TRBV7-2	TRBJ1-4	CASSRADRGLEKLFF
TRBV4-1	TRBJ2-5	CASSQGTSGGALRETQYF
TRBV5-1	TRBJ2-7	CASRPPPGLANPYEQYF
TRBV4-1	TRBJ2-7	CASSQQTSGTSQQYF
TRBV6-1	TRBJ2-1	CASSEAGGYNEQFF
TRBV6-6	TRBJ2-7	CASSFKAGEPYEQYF
TRBV19	TRBJ2-5	CASSSGGGTQYF
TRBV7-3	TRBJ2-1	CASSPGQGRGEQFF
TRBV19	TRBJ2-4	CASSIGAGPKNIQYF
TRBV5-1	TRBJ2-5	CASSRDGRGETQYF
TRBV29-1	TRBJ2-3	CSVGWGGVTDTQYF
TRBV10-2	TRBJ1-6	CASSAPRGERVSPLHF
TRBV5-1	TRBJ1-2	CASSLAVGPGGADKGYTF
TRBV13	TRBJ1-5	CASSSGREQPQHF
TRBV5-4	TRBJ2-2	CASGLKIEATGELFF
TRBV6-5	TRBJ2-3	CASSYGTSGGDTQYF
TRBV4-2	TRBJ2-1	CASSQDATSGGNEQFF
TRBV5-1	TRBJ2-7	CASSLGGGYAQYF
TRBV15	TRBJ1-1	CATSSIGLEAFF
TRBV11-3	TRBJ2-5	CASSLDGASLETQYF
TRBV25-1	TRBJ2-3	CASSDLSDNTDTQYF
TRBV18	TRBJ2-7	CASSRSGQGVHEQYF
TRBV28	TRBJ1-2	CASGSIGGYTF
TRBV7-8	TRBJ1-5	CASSQGQGAQPQHF